This T cell receptor (beta chain) was documented in a study of cytomegalovirus exposure and HLA in healthy donors. Per the germline V gene, CDR1 is SGHAT and CDR2 is FQDESV (reference sequence). The CDR3 has 16 residues. V shed 4 bases and J 1 base; nucleotides not matched to a gene: 8. The PCR was carried out with 60 Vbeta primers and 13 Jbeta primers. Sequencing used immunoSEQ multiplex PCR; TCRdb keeps in-frame clones, though not all of them. The data show approximately 120,000 clones, with more than 75% seen just once and 1.8% held by the top ten. The sequencing input was PBMCs. V gene TRBV11-1 combines with J gene TRBJ1-1; TRBD1 aligns across 8 bases. The sequence was collected from a man between 18 and 29 years old in good health and CMV-seronegative. Here the CDR3 DNA reads TGTGCCAGCAGCTCGCTCGGGACAGGATCGAACACTGAAGCTTTCTTT. Encoded protein: CASSSLGTGSNTEAFF.